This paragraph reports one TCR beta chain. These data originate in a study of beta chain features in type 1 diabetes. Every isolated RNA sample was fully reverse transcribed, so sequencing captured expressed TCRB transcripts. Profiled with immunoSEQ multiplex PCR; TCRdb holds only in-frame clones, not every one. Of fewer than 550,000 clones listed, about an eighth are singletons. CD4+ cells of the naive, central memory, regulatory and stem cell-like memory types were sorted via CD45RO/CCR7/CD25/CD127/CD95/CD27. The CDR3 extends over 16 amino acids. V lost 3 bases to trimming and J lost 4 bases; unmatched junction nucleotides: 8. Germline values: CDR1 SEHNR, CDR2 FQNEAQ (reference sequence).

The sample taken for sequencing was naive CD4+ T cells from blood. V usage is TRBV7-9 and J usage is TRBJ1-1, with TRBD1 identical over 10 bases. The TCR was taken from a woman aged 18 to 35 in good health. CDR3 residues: CASSFRDRGRSTEAFF. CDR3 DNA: TGTGCCAGCAGCTTCCGGGACAGGGGTCGTAGCACTGAAGCTTTCTTT.